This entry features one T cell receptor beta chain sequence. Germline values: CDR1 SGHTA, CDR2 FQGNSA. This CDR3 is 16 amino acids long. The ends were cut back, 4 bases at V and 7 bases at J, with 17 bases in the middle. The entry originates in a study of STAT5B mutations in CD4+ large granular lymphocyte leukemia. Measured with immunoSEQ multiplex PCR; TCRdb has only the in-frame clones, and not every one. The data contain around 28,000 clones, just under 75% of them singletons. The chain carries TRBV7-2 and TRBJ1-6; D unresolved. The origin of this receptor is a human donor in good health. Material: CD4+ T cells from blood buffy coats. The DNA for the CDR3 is TGTGCCAGCAGCTCCGGCCGGGAGACCCTCAATTCACCCCTCCACTTT. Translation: CASSSGRETLNSPLHF.